This T cell receptor beta chain is drawn from a study of T-cell reconstitution after alpha-beta-depleted transplantation in children. This clonotype occurred a few times. No antigen is known for it. After removal of 6 bases from V and 5 bases from J, the junction contained 13 bases not matched to a gene. This CDR3 contains 15 residues. CDR1 and CDR2 (germline): MNHNS, SASEGT. Findings and limits, study-wide: Counts and diversity of T cells one year after transplant came mostly from newly produced T cells. TCRbeta diversity was high at day 60 in some patients (a result of surviving recipient T cells and thymic progenitors). Where alpha-beta T cells came from about two months after transplant was reportedly several hundred expanded graft clones.

TCRbeta library preparation incorporated unique molecular identifiers. TCRdb independently ran MiXCR on the PCR reads; one entry per CDR3 protein. The sample has about 980,000 distinct CDR3 sequences; about 26% are singletons. Sample: PBMCs, mostly from graft donor cells, taken 360 days after TCRalphabeta/CD19-depleted stem cell transplant. This chain joins TRBV6-1 and TRBJ2-7; TRBD1 aligns across 7 bases. This receptor was obtained from a boy under three years old who had a stem cell transplant for SCID, so the T cells may come from the graft donor. CDR3: CASRPERGPRNEQYF. CDR3 DNA: TGTGCCAGCAGACCCGAGAGGGGGCCGAGGAACGAGCAGTACTTC.